The clone carrying this T cell receptor beta chain was detected once. J gave up 4 bases and V 8 bases, and 6 bases lay outside the gene matches. This CDR3 has 13 residues. Germline CDR1 and CDR2: MNHEY and SVGAGI. Assay: immunoSEQ multiplex PCR; the TCRdb copy retains only in-frame clones and omits some. The repertoire holds 300,000 or so clones, 88% seen once, with roughly 0.96% in the top ten. This entry is derived from a study of cytomegalovirus exposure and HLA in healthy donors. Sequenced sample: PBMCs. The V gene is TRBV6-5, the J gene TRBJ2-3; TRBD1 matches 7 bases. The receptor's source is a man under 40 in good health and CMV-seronegative. CDR3 sequence reads: CASSDRSADTQYF. The CDR3 DNA follows: TGTGCCAGCTCGGACAGGTCGGCAGATACGCAGTATTTT.